This TCR beta chain was sequenced in a study of CD8 T cells in ankylosing spondylitis (TCRdb year 2017). Some background on the complete study: The study set out to find disease-linked TCR variants by profiling T cell receptor beta repertoires in ankylosing spondylitis patients and healthy donors. In total, the full study cohort was made up of approximately 99 healthy donors and 25 to 30 ankylosing spondylitis patients. Peripheral blood samples were taken, and synovial fluid was additionally collected from ankylosing spondylitis patients. Paper-wide results and their limitations: Significant enrichment of the disease-linked clones was reported in matched synovial fluid samples from ankylosing spondylitis patients. The disease-linked clones showed a CD8+ phenotype and occurred at relatively low frequencies in peripheral blood. A TCR beta motif of several highly homologous amino acid variants appeared characteristic of blood from ankylosing spondylitis patients. Some TCR beta motif variants had previously been reported in synovial fluid and blood of reactive arthritis patients, which suggested common disease-initiation mechanisms.

Sequencing used an Illumina HiSeq 2500. TCR beta libraries were prepared by quantitative 5'-RACE with molecular barcodes. Regarding the original processing steps: Disease-linked TCR variants were identified with a new computational method built on a probabilistic model of VDJ rearrangement. Through fastp at Q25 and MiXCR, TCRdb rebuilt clones from the public reads, retaining in-frame beta chains. Duplicate CDR3 protein sequences are folded into a single record with the most common DNA and genes. The V and J calls were determined by TCRdb, not by the authors. Counted in this sample were fewer than 250,000 distinct CDR3 sequences; roughly 26% of them appeared once. The ten largest clonotypes hold about 6.2% of the sample. This clonotype was observed many times. What this receptor recognizes is not known. Base qualities are not recorded, but no much larger clone differs from it by a single base. CDR1 and CDR2, looked up from the germline V gene, are MNHNS and SASEGT. The CDR3 holds 14 amino acids from the cysteine to the phenylalanine. The entry retains the CDR3 DNA only, 42 bases that are in frame from base 1. The junction carries 11 bases between V and J, which are trimmed by 5 bases and 4 bases respectively.

The clonotype comes from a male donor with ankylosing spondylitis or in good health (not recorded which). Sequencing was done on a sample of blood, either unsorted or a sorted T cell fraction (not recorded which). The chain is encoded by TRBV6-1 joined to TRBJ2-2; the D gene is not confidently resolved. DNA sequence: TGTGCCAGCAGTCTCCGACGACTCACCGGGGAGCTGTTTTTT. This codes for CASSLRRLTGELFF.